The 22 T cell receptor beta chains below come from one sample, sequenced in a study of memory CD4+ T cells and cytomegalovirus serostatus. Only in-frame clones appear in the TCRdb table, and some are missing; sequencing was by immunoSEQ multiplex PCR. The sample includes over 50,000 clones, about 80% of them seen just once. The sort gate was single viable CD3+CD4+CD8-CD45RO+ cells for memory CD4+ T cells. Sequencing was performed on memory CD4+ T cells from blood. The receptors derive from an adult in good health and CMV-seronegative.

The CDR3 coding sequence is TGCGCCAGCAGCTTGGTGCTGTCAAGGTCAGAGACCCAGTACTTC. Translated, it gives CASSLVLSRSETQYF. The chain recombines TRBV5-1 with TRBJ2-5, with D uncertain. Germline V lookup: CDR1 SGHRS, CDR2 YFSETQ. The CDR3 length is 15 residues. The V gene lost 0 bases and the J gene lost 4 bases, with 13 bases spanning the gap.

This rearrangement joins TRBV28 to TRBJ1-1; possible D gene TRBD1, 6 bases. Per the germline V gene, CDR1 is MDHEN and CDR2 is SYDVKM. This CDR3 has 15 amino acids. V shed 5 bases and J shed 4 bases, with 17 bases lying between them. The CDR3 region is CASSPTGGAGTEAFF. Here the CDR3 DNA reads TGTGCCAGCAGTCCCACGGGGGGCGCGGGCACTGAAGCTTTCTTT. Full variable domain (outside the CDR3, taken from reference TRBV28 and TRBJ1-1): DVKVTQSSRYLVKRTGEKVFLECVQDMDHENMFWYRQDPGLGLRLIYFSYDVKMKEKGDIPEGYSVSREKKERFSLILESASTNQTSMYLCASSPTGGAGTEAFFGQGTRLTVV.

The chain couples TRBV13 to TRBJ2-3; TRBD2 aligns across 7 bases. The germline V gene encodes CDR1 PRHDT and CDR2 FYEKMQ (reference sequence). V was pared by 5 bases and J by 1 base, with 6 bases of the junction left unmatched. The CDR3 is 15 amino acids. The CDR3 sequence is CASSRTRVGTDTQYF. The CDR3, as DNA: TGTGCCAGCAGCAGGACTAGGGTAGGCACAGATACGCAGTATTTT. The full variable domain, rest sourced from reference TRBV13 and TRBJ2-3, is AAGVIQSPRHLIKEKRETATLKCYPIPRHDTVYWYQQGPGQDPQFLISFYEKMQSDKGSIPDRFSAQQFSDYHSELNMSSLELGDSALYFCASSRTRVGTDTQYFGPGTRLTVL.

This sequence joins TRBV5-1 and TRBJ1-2, with TRBD1 matching over 7 bases. There are 15 residues in the CDR3. Losses at the gene ends were 4 bases for V and 0 bases for J; bases not matched to a gene: 6. From germline, CDR1 is SGHRS and CDR2 YFSETQ. CDR3 amino acids: CASSQGTAANYGYTF. The CDR3 DNA reads as TGCGCCAGCAGCCAGGGGACAGCAGCTAACTATGGCTACACCTTC.

This chain connects TRBV6-1 to TRBJ2-1; tentative D call: TRBD2 (5 bases). The germline CDR1 and CDR2 sequences are MNHNS and SASEGT. The CDR3 covers 11 residues. V lost 7 bases to trimming and J lost 8 bases, with 9 bases between them. The CDR3 here is CASIMRDEQFF. The CDR3 nucleotides read TGTGCCAGCATCATGCGGGATGAGCAGTTCTTC.

This clone is termed medium-sized. This chain links TRBV5-1 with TRBJ1-2; the D is unclear. The CDR3 length is 13 residues. Trimming removed 0 bases from V and 4 bases from J, with 7 bases in between. Germline assignment: CDR1 SGHRS and CDR2 YFSETQ. The CDR3 DNA reads TGCGCCAGCAGCTTGGAAGGAAGCTATGGCTACACCTTC. Its protein is CASSLEGSYGYTF.

J is TRBJ2-3 and V is TRBV9, with D hard to call. The germline CDR1 and CDR2 sequences are SGDLS and YYNGEE. The CDR3 has 13 residues. V was trimmed by 0 bases and J by 3 bases, leaving 5 bases between them. In DNA form, the CDR3 reads TGTGCCAGCAGCGTAGTAGAGACAGATACGCAGTATTTT. The encoded protein is CASSVVETDTQYF.

This clone occurred a few times. The V and J genes are TRBV28 and TRBJ1-4, with D hard to call. This CDR3 is built from 15 residues. Trimming took 4 bases from V and 6 from J, leaving 15 bases between them. CDR1 and CDR2 (germline): MDHEN, SYDVKM. The CDR3: CASSSERAWDEKLFF. DNA of the CDR3: TGTGCCAGCAGTTCGGAGCGGGCTTGGGATGAAAAACTGTTTTTT.

The chain carries TRBV5-4 and TRBJ1-1, with D uncertain. CDR1 and CDR2 (germline): SGHNT, YYREEE (reference sequence). Trimming pared 4 bases from V and 1 base from J, leaving 11 bases between. CDR3 length: 14 residues. CDR3 region: CASSLSRQNTEAFF. The DNA for the CDR3 is TGTGCCAGCAGCCTGTCTCGACAGAACACTGAAGCTTTCTTT.

The V call is TRBV4-2, the J call TRBJ1-2, with D perhaps matching TRBD1 (5 bases). With 1 base removed from V and 6 bases from J, the gap between germline ends came to 9 bases. Germline values: CDR1 LGHNA, CDR2 YNFKEQ. The CDR3 loop spans 13 amino acids. The CDR3 nucleotides are TGTGCCAGCAGCCAAGGGGGCAGCGATGGCTACACCTTC. This sequence encodes CASSQGGSDGYTF.

The chain employs TRBV28 and TRBJ1-1; weak D call: TRBD1 (6 bases). V was cut by 5 bases and J by 8 bases, with 18 bases left in between. Germline CDR1 MDHEN, CDR2 SYDVKM. This CDR3 region has 14 residues. CDR3 sequence reads: CASSLSGGRLEAFF. As DNA, the CDR3 is TGTGCCAGCAGTCTGTCGGGGGGGCGCCTGGAAGCTTTCTTT.

J is TRBJ2-2 and V is TRBV13; 8 bases match TRBD2. Germline CDR1 reads PRHDT; CDR2 reads FYEKMQ (reference sequence). CDR3 length: 20 amino acids. V lost 4 bases to trimming and J lost 4 bases; unmatched junction nucleotides: 20. In DNA form, the CDR3 reads TGTGCCAGCAGCTCCAGACGAGCGCGGGAGGCAGAATCTCTCACCGGGGAGCTGTTTTTT. Encoded protein: CASSSRRAREAESLTGELFF.

The chain links TRBV5-6 to TRBJ2-1, with 9 bases fitting TRBD2. Germline V gene data show CDR1 as SGHDT and CDR2 as YYEEEE. The CDR3 extends over 15 amino acids. V trimming: 4 bases; J trimming: 3 bases; junction bases outside the gene matches: 5. CDR3 nucleotides: TGTGCCAGCAGCACAACTAGCGGGCTCTACAATGAGCAGTTCTTC. It is translated as CASSTTSGLYNEQFF.

The V gene is TRBV10-3, the J gene TRBJ2-7, with D hard to call. V was clipped by 4 bases and J by 1 base, with 8 bases between them. Germline V gene sequence: CDR1 ENHRY, CDR2 SYGVKD. There are 13 residues in the CDR3. CDR3 sequence (DNA): TGTGCCATCAGTGGCCTAGGGTCCTACGAGCAGTACTTC. Residues: CAISGLGSYEQYF.

The chain has TRBV7-2 and TRBJ2-7; D is possibly TRBD1 (6 bases). The CDR3 has 15 residues. Germline assignment: CDR1 SGHTA and CDR2 FQGNSA. The V end lost 5 bases, the J end lost 0 bases, and 14 bases lay between the germline ends. CDR3 in amino acids: CASSPGVSGSYEQYF. The DNA for the CDR3 is TGTGCCAGCAGCCCAGGGGTCTCGGGCTCCTACGAGCAGTACTTC.

This sequence joins TRBV6-1 and TRBJ2-7; D uncertain. V lost 6 bases, J lost 0 bases, and 15 bases lay in between. The CDR3 has 15 amino acids. From germline, CDR1 is MNHNS and CDR2 SASEGT. The CDR3 nucleotides read TGTGCCAGCAGGGGATCAACCCAGAGCTCCTACGAGCAGTACTTC. Its protein is CASRGSTQSSYEQYF.

This chain uses TRBV5-6 with TRBJ2-5; TRBD2 agrees at 13 bases. The trim removed 0 bases at V and 4 bases at J, leaving 0 bases unmatched. CDR3 length equals 15 residues. Per the germline V gene, CDR1 is SGHDT and CDR2 is YYEEEE. As DNA, the CDR3 is TGTGCCAGCAGCTTGGGGACTAGCGGGAGAGAGACCCAGTACTTC. Translating it yields CASSLGTSGRETQYF. Using reference TRBV5-6 and TRBJ2-5 for the parts outside the CDR3, the full variable domain is DAGVTQSPTHLIKTRGQQVTLRCSPKSGHDTVSWYQQALGQGPQFIFQYYEEEERQRGNFPDRFSGHQFPNYSSELNVNALLLGDSALYLCASSLGTSGRETQYFGPGTRLLVL.

The chain couples TRBV27 to TRBJ2-7; no firm D call. Deletions cut 6 bases from V and 0 bases from J, with 15 bases between. CDR3 length equals 15 residues. Germline lookup yields CDR1 MNHEY and CDR2 SMNVEV (reference sequence). For the CDR3, the DNA is TGTGCCAGCAGATCCTCTCAGGTGGTCTCCTACGAGCAGTACTTC. Translation: CASRSSQVVSYEQYF.

This clone was recorded a few times. The J gene is TRBJ2-1, the V gene TRBV5-4; possible D gene TRBD1, 6 bases. V was shortened by 2 bases and J by 9 bases, with 18 bases between the two germline ends. The CDR3 is 15 amino acids. Germline CDR1 reads SGHNT; CDR2 reads YYREEE (reference sequence). CDR3 DNA: TGTGCCAGCAGCTTCCCGGGCAGGGGATACGGTGAGCAGTTCTTC. Encoded protein: CASSFPGRGYGEQFF.

The chain carries TRBV13 and TRBJ1-1; 7 bases fit TRBD1. Looked up from germline, CDR1 is PRHDT and CDR2 is FYEKMQ (reference sequence). CDR3 length: 14 amino acids. V shed 4 bases, J shed 4 bases, and the junction held 6 bases outside the gene matches. DNA of the CDR3: TGTGCCAGCAGCTCCGACAGGGTTGTCACTGAAGCTTTCTTT. It is translated as CASSSDRVVTEAFF.

This sequence joins TRBV28 and TRBJ1-2; D may be TRBD1 (5 bases). Looked up from germline, CDR1 is MDHEN and CDR2 is SYDVKM. The CDR3 has 15 amino acids. V lost 4 bases to trimming and J lost 3 bases, with 15 bases between them. CDR3 bases: TGTGCCAGCAGTTACCAAATGGGGGTTGACTATGGCTACACCTTC. Translating gives CASSYQMGVDYGYTF.

The chain combines TRBV27 with TRBJ2-1; the D gene is possibly TRBD1 (6 bases). The CDR3 contains 14 residues. V was cut by 7 bases and J by 2 bases, with 12 bases left in between. Germline V lookup: CDR1 MNHEY, CDR2 SMNVEV (reference sequence). This CDR3 reads CASTLQGTYNEQFF. The CDR3 DNA reads as TGTGCCAGCACCCTCCAGGGGACCTACAATGAGCAGTTCTTC.